This T cell receptor (beta chain) is drawn from a study of blood T cells in healthy people across ages. Study findings and constraints: More naive CD4+ cells and higher diversity marked long-lived donors relative to aged donors.

In its sample, this clonotype was seen a few times. What it binds is unknown. Aged roughly 6 to 90, donors were systemically healthy Caucasians from Russia. The CDR3 totals 15 residues. Between the trimmed V and J ends, which lost 5 bases and 6 bases, there was a span of 14 bases. The germline gives CDR1 SGHAT, CDR2 FQNNGV. It was with a sample-barcoded 5' primer and a J-beta primer mix that a second PCR of roughly 6 to 12 cycles was run. Using its own MiXCR run on the 5' RACE reads, TCRdb lists one record per CDR3 protein. This sample yields about 1.5 million distinct CDR3 sequences, of which roughly 43% are seen a single time; 4% belongs to the top ten.

Material for sequencing was blood. This TCR came from a woman aged 18 to 35 in good health. The chain carries TRBV11-2 and TRBJ1-6, with TRBD1 as a possible D gene (6 bases). In nucleotides, the CDR3 is TGTGCCAGCAGCCCAAGACAGGCATTTAATTCACCCCTCCACTTT. It specifies CASSPRQAFNSPLHF.